This T cell receptor (beta chain) was identified during a study of CD8+CD57+ T cells in acquired aplastic anemia. Study at large: On average, sorted CD4+ and CD8+ cells gave about 3.1 ug of DNA. Healthy donors gave about 10.8 million reads on average for CD4+ cells.

As for this clonotype: Its antigen is still unknown.

Findings and caveats of the study: In common between the patients and the controls were approximately 28 CD8+ CDR3 sequences. For CD8+ Simpson's diversity, patients and controls showed no significant difference.

Genomic DNA templated the TCR beta VDJ and CDR3 profiling. TCRdb re-analysed the reads in MiXCR, keeping a single row per CDR3 protein. There are 80,000 or so distinct CDR3 sequences in the sample; around 44% occur only once, and about 66% lies in the top ten. The germline V and J ends were trimmed by 0 bases and 0 bases, with 7 bases remaining between them. This CDR3 is built from 15 residues. Germline lookup yields CDR1 PRHDT and CDR2 FYEKMQ (reference sequence). This chain uses TRBV13 with TRBJ2-3; D not certain. The sequencing sample was made of sorted CD4+, CD8+, or CD8+CD57+ T cells (not recorded which) from PBMCs. This sequence was found in a human donor in good health, serving as a control. The CDR3 spells CASSLGRLSTDTQYF. CDR3 in DNA: TGTGCCAGCAGCTTAGGTCGGCTTAGCACAGATACGCAGTATTTT.